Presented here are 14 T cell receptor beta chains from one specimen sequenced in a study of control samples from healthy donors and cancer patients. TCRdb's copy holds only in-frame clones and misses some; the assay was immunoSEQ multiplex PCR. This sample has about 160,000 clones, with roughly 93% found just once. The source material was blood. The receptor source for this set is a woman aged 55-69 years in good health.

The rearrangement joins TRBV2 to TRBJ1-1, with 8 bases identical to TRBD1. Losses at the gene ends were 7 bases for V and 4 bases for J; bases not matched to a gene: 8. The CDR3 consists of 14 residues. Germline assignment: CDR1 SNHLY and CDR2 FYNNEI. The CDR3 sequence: CASTAQGAGTEAFF. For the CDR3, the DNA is TGTGCCAGCACCGCCCAGGGGGCTGGCACTGAAGCTTTCTTT.

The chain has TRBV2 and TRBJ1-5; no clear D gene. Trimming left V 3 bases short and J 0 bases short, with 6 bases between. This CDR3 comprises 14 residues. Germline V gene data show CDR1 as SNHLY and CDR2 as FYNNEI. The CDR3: CASSDRDSNQPQHF. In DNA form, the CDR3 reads TGTGCCAGCAGTGACAGAGATAGCAATCAGCCCCAGCATTTT.

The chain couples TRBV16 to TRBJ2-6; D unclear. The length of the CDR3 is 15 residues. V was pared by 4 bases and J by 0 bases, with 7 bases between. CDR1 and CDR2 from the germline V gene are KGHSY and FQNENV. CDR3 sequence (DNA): TGTGCCAGCAGCCCAACAGCCTCTGGGGCCAACGTCCTGACTTTC. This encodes CASSPTASGANVLTF.

The CDR3 reads CAIKSSGGANTGELFF. The CDR3 DNA sequence: TGTGCCATCAAATCTAGCGGGGGGGCGAACACCGGGGAGCTGTTTTTT. This chain links TRBV10-3 with TRBJ2-2; 12 bases are a match to TRBD2. This CDR3 comprises 16 residues. Per germline, CDR1 ENHRY and CDR2 SYGVKD. V lost 7 bases and J lost 0; bases outside the gene matches: 3.

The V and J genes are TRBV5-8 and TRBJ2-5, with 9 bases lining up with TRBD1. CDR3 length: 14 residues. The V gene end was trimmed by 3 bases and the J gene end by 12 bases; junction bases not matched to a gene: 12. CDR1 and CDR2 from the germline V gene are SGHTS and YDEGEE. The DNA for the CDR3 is TGTGCCAGCAGCTCGGAAAGCCGACAGGGGGTCAAGTACTTC. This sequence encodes CASSSESRQGVKYF.

The CDR3, as DNA: TGCAGTGCTAGTTCTCAGGGGAATCAGCCCCAGCATTTT. Translated, it gives CSASSQGNQPQHF. The V gene is TRBV20-1, the J gene TRBJ1-5; D is possibly TRBD1 (6 bases). The length of the CDR3 is 13 residues. With 3 bases removed from V and 4 bases from J, the gap between germline ends came to 10 bases. Germline-derived CDR1 and CDR2 are DFQATT and SNEGSKA (reference sequence).

The CDR3 is CASSIPAGDSPLHF. CDR3 DNA sequence: TGTGCCAGTAGTATTCCCGCAGGGGATTCACCCCTCCACTTT. The gene calls are TRBV19 and TRBJ1-6; D is possibly TRBD1 (6 bases). Germline V gene data show CDR1 as LNHDA and CDR2 as SQIVND (reference sequence). This CDR3 has 14 amino acids. V lost 3 bases to trimming and J lost 8 bases, with 11 bases between them. The entire variable domain, with the rest obtained from reference TRBV19 and TRBJ1-6, is as follows: DGGITQSPKYLFRKEGQNVTLSCEQNLNHDAMYWYRQDPGQGLRLIYYSQIVNDFQKGDIAEGYSVSREKKESFPLTVTSAQKNPTAFYLCASSIPAGDSPLHFGNGTRLTVT.

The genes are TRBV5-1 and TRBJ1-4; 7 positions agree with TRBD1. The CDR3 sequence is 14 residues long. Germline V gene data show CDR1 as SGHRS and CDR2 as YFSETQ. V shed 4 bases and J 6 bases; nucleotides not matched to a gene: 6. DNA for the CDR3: TGCGCCAGCAGCCCGGGACAGACTTATGAAAAACTGTTTTTT. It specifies CASSPGQTYEKLFF.

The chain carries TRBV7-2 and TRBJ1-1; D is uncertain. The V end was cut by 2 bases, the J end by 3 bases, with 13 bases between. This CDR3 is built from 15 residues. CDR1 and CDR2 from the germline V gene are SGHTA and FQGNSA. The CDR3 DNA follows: TGTGCCAGCAGCTTATATCGGGTAGGCCACACTGAAGCTTTCTTT. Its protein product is CASSLYRVGHTEAFF.

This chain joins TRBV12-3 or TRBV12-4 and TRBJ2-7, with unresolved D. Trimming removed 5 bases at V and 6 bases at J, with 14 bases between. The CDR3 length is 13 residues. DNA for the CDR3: TGTGCCAGCAGTCCCCTCGGGCGCAGCGAGCAGTACTTC. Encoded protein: CASSPLGRSEQYF.

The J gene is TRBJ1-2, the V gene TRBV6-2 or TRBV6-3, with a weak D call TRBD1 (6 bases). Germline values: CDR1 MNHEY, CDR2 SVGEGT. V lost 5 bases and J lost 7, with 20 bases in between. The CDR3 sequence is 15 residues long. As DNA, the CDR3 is TGTGCCAGCAGTCCCTCGTTCGGGGGGCAGGGTGGCTACACCTTC. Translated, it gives CASSPSFGGQGGYTF.

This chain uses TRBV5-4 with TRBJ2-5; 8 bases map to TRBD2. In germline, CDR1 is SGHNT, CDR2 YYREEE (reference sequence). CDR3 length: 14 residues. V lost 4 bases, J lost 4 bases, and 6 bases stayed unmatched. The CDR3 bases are TGTGCCAGCAGCGGCACGGGGGGGGGAGAGACCCAGTACTTC. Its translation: CASSGTGGGETQYF. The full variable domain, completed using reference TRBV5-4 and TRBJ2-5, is ETGVTQSPTHLIKTRGQQVTLRCSSQSGHNTVSWYQQALGQGPQFIFQYYREEENGRGNFPPRFSGLQFPNYSSELNVNALELDDSALYLCASSGTGGGETQYFGPGTRLLVL.

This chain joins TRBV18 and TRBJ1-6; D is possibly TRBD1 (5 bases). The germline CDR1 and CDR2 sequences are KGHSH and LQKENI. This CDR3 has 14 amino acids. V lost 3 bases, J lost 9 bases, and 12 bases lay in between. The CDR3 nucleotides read TGTGCCAGCTCACCGGTCAGGGATGGTTCACCCCTCCACTTT. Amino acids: CASSPVRDGSPLHF. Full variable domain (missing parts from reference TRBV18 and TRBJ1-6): NAGVMQNPRHLVRRRGQEARLRCSPMKGHSHVYWYRQLPEEGLKFMVYLQKENIIDESGMPKERFSAEFPKEGPSILRIQQVVRGDSAAYFCASSPVRDGSPLHFGNGTRLTVT.

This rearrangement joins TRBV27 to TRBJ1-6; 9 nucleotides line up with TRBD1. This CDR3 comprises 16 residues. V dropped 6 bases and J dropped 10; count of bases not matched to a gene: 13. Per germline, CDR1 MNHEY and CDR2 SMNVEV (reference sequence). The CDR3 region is CASRVTGGTLPSPLHF. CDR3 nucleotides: TGTGCCAGCAGGGTAACAGGGGGCACTCTTCCCTCACCCCTCCACTTT.